This TCR beta chain was obtained from a study of PD-1 blockade in classical Hodgkin lymphoma. Study-level background: Patients were dosed intravenously with nivolumab at 3 mg/kg every 2 weeks.

This CDR3 has 13 amino acids. The germline CDR1 and CDR2 sequences are MDHEN and SYDVKM. Trimming removed 2 bases from V and 8 bases from J; junction bases left unmatched: 4. About this clone itself: Its specificity is not known.

The assay was immunoSEQ multiplex PCR, and TCRdb's table has in-frame clones only and misses some. The sample carries approximately 99,000 clones, 89% recorded once. After autologous stem cell transplantation all patients relapsed, and prior brentuximab vedotin exposure differed between cohorts. The study, taken as a whole, reports: According to reports, newly diagnosed patients had lower baseline TCR diversity than healthy donors, and relapsed/refractory patients had lower baseline TCR diversity still. Complete responders showed a baseline diversity that resembled the diversity of newly diagnosed patients. TCR diversity in CD4+, not CD8+, cells rose significantly by C4D1.

The source material was peripheral blood mononuclear cells (PBMCs), sampled before the second cycle of nivolumab. The receptor was isolated from a human donor with classical Hodgkin lymphoma. The rearrangement uses TRBV28 and TRBJ1-2; 8 nucleotides line up with TRBD1. As DNA, the CDR3 is TGTGCCAGCAGTTTAGGACAGGGTAACGGCTACACCTTC. Its protein is CASSLGQGNGYTF.